This TCR beta chain was recorded in a study of blood T cell repertoires in COVID-19. The repertoire was sequenced with immunoSEQ multiplex PCR; TCRdb's copy has only in-frame clones and lacks some. The table records approximately 350,000 clones, more than 75% of them present only once. The germline V gene encodes CDR1 SGHAT and CDR2 FQNNGV. V was shortened by 5 bases and J by 2 bases, with 13 bases between the two germline ends. This CDR3 comprises 16 residues. Sequenced: peripheral blood. The sequence was collected from a young woman who had recovered from COVID-19. V is TRBV11-2 and J is TRBJ1-6; weak D call: TRBD1 (5 bases). CDR3 in amino acids: CASSLRDYPYNSPLHF. CDR3 bases: TGTGCCAGCAGCCTAAGGGACTACCCCTATAATTCACCCCTCCACTTT.